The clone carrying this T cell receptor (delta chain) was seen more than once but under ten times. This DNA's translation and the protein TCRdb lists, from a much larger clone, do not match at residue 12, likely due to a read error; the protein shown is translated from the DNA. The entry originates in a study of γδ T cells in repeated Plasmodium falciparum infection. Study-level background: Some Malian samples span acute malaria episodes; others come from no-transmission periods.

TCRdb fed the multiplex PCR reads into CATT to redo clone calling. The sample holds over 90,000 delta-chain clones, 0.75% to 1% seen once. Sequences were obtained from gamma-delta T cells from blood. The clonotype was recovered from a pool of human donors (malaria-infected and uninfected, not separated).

The DNA of the CDR3 is TGTGCCTGTGACACGATTAGTACTGGGGGATTTACATACACCGATAAACTCATCTTT. Translating gives CACDTISTGGFTYTDKLIF. The chain uses TRDV2 and TRDJ1, with 10 nucleotides matching TRDD3. Germline trimming cut 1 base from V and 0 bases from J; bases unmatched to any gene: 13. The V gene's germline CDR1 is GEAIGNYY and CDR2 EKD. The CDR3 length is 19 residues.